This T cell receptor beta chain stems from a study of identical twins. TCRdb fed the 5' RACE reads into MiXCR, producing one record per CDR3 protein. The data show approximately 600,000 distinct CDR3 sequences, more than 9% seen once. V dropped 3 bases and J dropped 1 base, with 14 bases sitting between them. Germline V gene data show CDR1 as KGHSH and CDR2 as LQKENI. This CDR3 spans 16 amino acids. Another study also made use of these data, one on yellow fever vaccine responses in identical twins.

V gene TRBV18 combines with J gene TRBJ2-3; D unresolved. Sequencing was done on a sample of PBMCs. The sequence derives from a woman aged 18-35 years in good health. The chain's CDR3 is CASSPPLAPGTDTQYF. The CDR3, as DNA: TGTGCCAGCTCACCCCCTTTGGCGCCGGGCACAGATACGCAGTATTTT.